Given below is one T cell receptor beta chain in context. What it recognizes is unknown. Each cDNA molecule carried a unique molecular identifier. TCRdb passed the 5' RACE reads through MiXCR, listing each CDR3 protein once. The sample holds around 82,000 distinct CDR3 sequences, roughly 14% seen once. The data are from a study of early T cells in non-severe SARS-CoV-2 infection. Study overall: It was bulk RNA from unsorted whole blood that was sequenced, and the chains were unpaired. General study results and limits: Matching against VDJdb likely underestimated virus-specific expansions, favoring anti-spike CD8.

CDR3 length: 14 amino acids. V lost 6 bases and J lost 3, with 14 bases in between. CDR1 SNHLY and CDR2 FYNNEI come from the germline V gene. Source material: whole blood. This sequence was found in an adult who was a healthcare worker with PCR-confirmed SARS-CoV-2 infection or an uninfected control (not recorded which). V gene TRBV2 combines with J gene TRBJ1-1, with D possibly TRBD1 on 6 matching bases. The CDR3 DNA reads TGTGCCAGCAGAAGTGGACAGTACTACACTGAAGCTTTCTTT. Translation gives CASRSGQYYTEAFF.